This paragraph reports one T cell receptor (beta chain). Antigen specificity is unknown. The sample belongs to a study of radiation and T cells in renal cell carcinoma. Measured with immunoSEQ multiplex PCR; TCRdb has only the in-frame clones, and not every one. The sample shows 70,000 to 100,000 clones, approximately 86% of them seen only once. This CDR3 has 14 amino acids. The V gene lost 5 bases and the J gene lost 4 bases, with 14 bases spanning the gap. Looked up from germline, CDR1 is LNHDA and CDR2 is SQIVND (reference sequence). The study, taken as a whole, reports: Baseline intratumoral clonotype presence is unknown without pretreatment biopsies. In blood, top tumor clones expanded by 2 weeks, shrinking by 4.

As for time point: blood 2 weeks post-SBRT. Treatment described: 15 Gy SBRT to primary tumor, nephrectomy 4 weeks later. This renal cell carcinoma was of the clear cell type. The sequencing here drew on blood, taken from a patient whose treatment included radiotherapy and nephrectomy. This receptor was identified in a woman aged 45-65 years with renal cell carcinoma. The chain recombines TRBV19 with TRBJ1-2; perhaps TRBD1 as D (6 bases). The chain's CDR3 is CASSDPRGLYGYTF. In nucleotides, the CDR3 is TGTGCCAGTAGTGATCCCCGGGGGCTCTATGGCTACACCTTC.